A selection of T cell receptor beta chains follows, all from one sample in a study of OX40 agonist ivuxolimab in advanced cancers. Profiling relied on immunoSEQ multiplex PCR, and the TCRdb table lists in-frame clones only, not all of them. The table includes 65,000 to 95,000 clones, 80% to 90% detected once. The starting material was CD4+ or CD8+ T cells sorted from blood, obtained in a trial of the OX40 agonist ivuxolimab. Every receptor here comes from an adult with an advanced solid tumor such as melanoma, head and neck, liver or kidney cancer. The CDR3 runs from the conserved cysteine through the conserved F or W. The D gene is left open where the match is weak. Size values are once, few and many counts, or a class for expanded clones, and some rows have none.

D gene,J gene,V gene,clone size,CDR3 DNA,CDR3 protein
.,TRBJ2-1,TRBV19,.,TGTGCCAGTAGTATAGATACCCACTCCGCGGGGAGAACGGGCAATGAGCAGTTCTTC,CASSIDTHSAGRTGNEQFF
.,TRBJ2-5,TRBV10-3,.,TGTGCCATCAGTGAGCGGGGGGCAAGAGAGACCCAGTACTTC,CAISERGARETQYF
.,TRBJ2-2,TRBV4-1,.,TGCGCCAGCAGCCACCCATACGGGGAGCTGTTTTTT,CASSHPYGELFF
.,TRBJ2-5,TRBV29-1,.,TGCAGCGTTGGGGTACAGCAAGAGACCCAGTACTTC,CSVGVQQETQYF
.,TRBJ1-1,TRBV7-2,.,TGTGCCAGCAGCTTAGCCAAATCCAGGGGGAACACTGAAGCTTTCTTT,CASSLAKSRGNTEAFF
.,TRBJ1-2,TRBV2,.,TGTGCCAGCAGTGAAGGACAGGCCCGTATACACTATGGCTACACCTTC,CASSEGQARIHYGYTF
.,TRBJ1-2,TRBV9,.,TGTGCCAGCAGCGTAGGGTCGACCACTAACTATGGCTACACCTTC,CASSVGSTTNYGYTF
TRBD1,TRBJ1-2,TRBV6-6,.,TGTGCCAGCAGCCCCAATGGCAGGGGGCAATATGGCTACACCTTC,CASSPNGRGQYGYTF
.,TRBJ1-5,TRBV7-2,.,TGTGCCAGCAGCTTAATCGGGGGATTCGGTAGCAATCAGCCCCAGCATTTT,CASSLIGGFGSNQPQHF
TRBD2,TRBJ2-2,TRBV27,.,TGTGCCAGCAGTTTCACTAGCGGAAACACCGGGGAGCTGTTTTTT,CASSFTSGNTGELFF
TRBD2,TRBJ2-1,TRBV27,.,TGTGCCAGCAGTTTTGAGGGTCTTAAGGCGGGGAGGGTTTTGGATGAGCAGTTCTTC,CASSFEGLKAGRVLDEQFF
.,TRBJ2-1,TRBV7-9,.,TGTGCCAGCAGCTTAGCTGCCTACAATGAGCAGTTCTTC,CASSLAAYNEQFF
.,TRBJ1-6,TRBV15,.,TGTGCCACCAGCAGGGGGAGAGGGTCACCCCTCCACTTT,CATSRGRGSPLHF
.,TRBJ2-3,TRBV5-4,.,TGTGCCAGCAGCTCACAGGGGAGGAATACGCAGTATTTT,CASSSQGRNTQYF
.,TRBJ1-1,TRBV5-1,.,TGCGCCAGCAGCTTGGTGGCGGGGGGAAGGACTGAAGCTTTCTTT,CASSLVAGGRTEAFF
.,TRBJ2-5,TRBV9,.,TGTGCCAGCAGCGCGCGGGGAGGGACCCAGTACTTC,CASSARGGTQYF
TRBD1,TRBJ1-2,TRBV6-6,.,TGTGCCAGCAGTTACGGGCAGGGGGGTAACTATGGCTACACCTTC,CASSYGQGGNYGYTF
TRBD2,TRBJ2-2,TRBV7-3,.,TGTGCCAGCAGCTTGACGGTCCTAGGGCGGGGAGGGCCCGGGGAGCTGTTTTTT,CASSLTVLGRGGPGELFF
.,TRBJ2-3,TRBV27,.,TGTGCCAGCAGTTTTGGCCTAGCGTACACAGATACGCAGTATTTT,CASSFGLAYTDTQYF
TRBD1,TRBJ1-4,TRBV6-6,.,TGTGCCAGCGCCCGACAGGGGGGGAATGAAAAACTGTTTTTT,CASARQGGNEKLFF
.,TRBJ2-5,TRBV15,.,TGTGCCACCAGCAGAGATCGGCAAGAGACCCAGTACTTC,CATSRDRQETQYF
.,TRBJ2-7,TRBV7-2,.,TGTGCCAGCAGCCCCAGGCGGGGCGGGGCCACCTACGAGCAGTACTTC,CASSPRRGGATYEQYF
TRBD1,TRBJ2-4,TRBV4-1,.,TGCGCCAGCAGCCAAGCCTTACAGGGGGCCAAAAACATTCAGTACTTC,CASSQALQGAKNIQYF
.,TRBJ1-2,TRBV5-1,once,TGCGCCAGCAGCCTCGGGGGTGGCTATGGCTACACCTTC,CASSLGGGYGYTF
.,TRBJ1-1,TRBV2,.,TGTGCCAGCATATACAGGGACACTGAAGCTTTCTTT,CASIYRDTEAFF
.,TRBJ2-1,TRBV7-9,.,TGTGCCAGCAGCTTAGATAGACAGGGAGGAGAGCAGTTCTTC,CASSLDRQGGEQFF
TRBD1,TRBJ2-7,TRBV7-8,.,TGTGCCAGCAGCTTAGGTGACAGGGGCTACGAGCAGTACTTC,CASSLGDRGYEQYF
.,TRBJ1-1,TRBV9,.,TGTGCCAGCAGCCCCCAGGGGACACTGAACACTGAAGCTTTCTTT,CASSPQGTLNTEAFF
TRBD2,TRBJ2-6,TRBV7-3,.,TGTGCCAGCAGCCGCCTAGGGGATGCGGGAGTCTCTGGGGCCAACGTCCTGACTTTC,CASSRLGDAGVSGANVLTF
TRBD1,TRBJ2-7,TRBV6-5,once,TGTGCCAGCAGAAGGGACAGGGTCTTCTACGAGCAGTACTTC,CASRRDRVFYEQYF
.,TRBJ2-2,TRBV2,.,TGTGCCAGCAGTCCCGGTGGGGGAGCCGGGGAGCTGTTTTTT,CASSPGGGAGELFF
TRBD2,TRBJ2-3,TRBV5-1,.,TGCGCCAGCAGCTTGGGGGTAGCGGGAGATACGCAGTATTTT,CASSLGVAGDTQYF
.,TRBJ2-1,TRBV2,.,TGTGCCAGCAGTGTAGGGCAGACCAATGAGCAGTTCTTC,CASSVGQTNEQFF
TRBD1,TRBJ2-5,TRBV19,once,TGTGCCAGTAGTCGGGGACAGGGGGGAGAGACCCAGTACTTC,CASSRGQGGETQYF
.,TRBJ1-1,TRBV7-6,.,TGTGCCAGCAGCCCTGACGTACGGAACACTGAAGCTTTCTTT,CASSPDVRNTEAFF
.,TRBJ2-3,TRBV7-2,.,TGTGCCAGCACCTTAACCGCCAGGGACATTGGTAGCACAGATACGCAGTATTTT,CASTLTARDIGSTDTQYF
TRBD1,TRBJ1-2,TRBV5-6,.,TGTGCCAGCAGCGCCGGGACAGTCTATGGCTACACCTTC,CASSAGTVYGYTF
.,TRBJ1-1,TRBV29-1,.,TGCAGCGTTGCAGCAGGGTTCACTGAAGCTTTCTTT,CSVAAGFTEAFF
TRBD1,TRBJ2-5,TRBV7-2,.,TGTGCCAGCAGCTTCCAGGGGGCCCGCCAAGAGACCCAGTACTTC,CASSFQGARQETQYF
.,TRBJ2-4,TRBV5-1,.,TGCGCCAGCAGCTTGGGGTCGGGGTCCAGGGCCGTGGCCAAAAACATTCAGTACTTC,CASSLGSGSRAVAKNIQYF
.,TRBJ1-4,TRBV10-3,few,TGTGCCATCGGATACAGGGAAAAGAATGAAAAACTGTTTTTT,CAIGYREKNEKLFF
TRBD2,TRBJ2-7,TRBV11-1,.,TGTGCCAGCAGCTTAGGGGGGGGTGTGGAGCAGTACTTC,CASSLGGGVEQYF
TRBD1,TRBJ1-1,TRBV11-2,.,TGTGCCAGCAGCTTAGATGGGACAGGGAGGGGGACTGAAGCTTTCTTT,CASSLDGTGRGTEAFF
.,TRBJ1-1,TRBV5-6,.,TGTGCCAGCAGCTTACCTAAGACTGAAGCTTTCTTT,CASSLPKTEAFF
TRBD2,TRBJ2-1,TRBV5-1,.,TGCGCCAGCAGCCGCGGGGGGGCCGGAAATGAGCAGTTCTTC,CASSRGGAGNEQFF
.,TRBJ2-3,TRBV15,.,TGTGCCACCAGCGTTTGGGGCACAGATACGCAGTATTTT,CATSVWGTDTQYF
.,TRBJ1-1,TRBV5-1,.,TGCGCCAGCAGCCCCACATCGAACACTGAAGCTTTCTTT,CASSPTSNTEAFF
.,TRBJ2-6,TRBV9,.,TGTGCCAGCAGCGGGCCTCACTCTGGGGCCAACGTCCTGACTTTC,CASSGPHSGANVLTF
.,TRBJ1-1,TRBV5-1,few,TGCGCCAGCAGCAACAAAGTCGGGGGGCGCGGCACTGAAGCTTTCTTT,CASSNKVGGRGTEAFF
.,TRBJ1-1,TRBV7-3,.,TGTGCCAGCAGCTTACTAAGGACAGCTAACACTGAAGCTTTCTTT,CASSLLRTANTEAFF
TRBD1,TRBJ1-1,TRBV5-1,.,TGCGCCAGCAGCTGGGGGACAGGGGACGCTGAAGCTTTCTTT,CASSWGTGDAEAFF
.,TRBJ2-1,TRBV19,few,TGTGCCAGTAGTATACCCCCGGCTGCGGATGTAGGAGTAGAGCAGTTCTTC,CASSIPPAADVGVEQFF
TRBD2,TRBJ2-2,TRBV11-3,.,TGTGCCAGCAGCTTAGGGACTAGCGGCACCGGGGAGCTGTTTTTT,CASSLGTSGTGELFF
.,TRBJ2-2,TRBV4-1,.,TGCGCCAGCAGCCTCCAGACCAACACCGGGGAGCTGTTTTTT,CASSLQTNTGELFF
TRBD1,TRBJ2-1,TRBV27,.,TGTGCCAGCAGTAGAGGGACAGGGACGAAGTTCTTC,CASSRGTGTKFF
.,TRBJ1-5,TRBV5-5,.,TGTGCCAGCAGCTCCTTTGGGGGCGACAATCAGCCCCAGCATTTT,CASSSFGGDNQPQHF
TRBD2,TRBJ2-2,TRBV19,.,TGTGCCAGTAGTGCCGGGACTAGCCCCGGGGAGCTGTTTTTT,CASSAGTSPGELFF
.,TRBJ1-5,TRBV6-5,.,TGTGCCAGCAGTCTCCATGGGGGGAGCAATCAGCCCCAGCATTTT,CASSLHGGSNQPQHF
.,TRBJ1-2,TRBV6-5,.,TGTGCCAGCAGTACCGACCCGAACTATGGCTACACCTTC,CASSTDPNYGYTF